The 18 T cell receptor beta chains below come from one sample, sequenced in a study of spatial heterogeneity in lung cancer. The time point denotes: blood at routine non-recurrence follow-up after resection. From the 5' RACE reads, TCRdb called clonotypes with MiXCR, one entry per CDR3 protein. Of under 20,000 distinct CDR3 sequences in the sample, 9% to 10% were seen once. Sequences were derived from PBMCs, sampled at follow-up. The receptor source for this set is a female donor with early-stage non-small cell lung cancer.

This clonotype occurred once. The V call is TRBV6-2 or TRBV6-3, the J call TRBJ2-4; 7 bases are shared with TRBD1. Germline loops: CDR1 MNHEY, CDR2 SVGEGT. The ends lost 4 bases at V and 7 bases at J; junction bases unmatched: 7. The length of the CDR3 is 14 residues. This CDR3 reads CASSSTGRMNIQYF. The CDR3, as DNA: TGTGCCAGCAGTTCGACAGGGAGAATGAACATTCAGTACTTC.

This chain links TRBV7-9 with TRBJ2-2, with 8 nucleotides matching TRBD1. The CDR3 has 13 amino acids. CDR1 and CDR2 from the germline V gene are SEHNR and FQNEAQ (reference sequence). The J segment lost 7 bases and the V segment lost 6 bases, leaving 4 bases of the junction unmatched. The CDR3 DNA follows: TGTGCCAGCAGGCCGACAGGGGTCGGGGAGCTGTTTTTT. Encoded protein: CASRPTGVGELFF.

This clonotype was recorded many times. The V gene is TRBV11-2, the J gene TRBJ2-7; D possibly matches TRBD1 or TRBD2 (5 bases each). The CDR3 consists of 14 residues. V shed 6 bases and J shed 0 bases, with 12 bases lying between them. In germline, CDR1 is SGHAT, CDR2 FQNNGV. The CDR3 protein is CASRPRGSSYEQYF. CDR3 nucleotides: TGTGCCAGCAGGCCCCGGGGCAGCTCCTACGAGCAGTACTTC.

This clonotype was seen ten or more times. This chain joins TRBV6-5 and TRBJ2-7, with 12 bases identical to TRBD1. This CDR3 has 16 residues. The V and J ends lost 3 bases and 3 bases, in that order; junction bases with no gene match: 6. Per the germline V gene, CDR1 is MNHEY and CDR2 is SVGAGI. DNA of the CDR3: TGTGCCAGCAGTTATTCCGGGACAGGGGGCTTCTACGAGCAGTACTTC. It is translated as CASSYSGTGGFYEQYF.

The V gene is TRBV7-2, the J gene TRBJ1-5, with D possibly being TRBD1 (5 bases). The germline gives CDR1 SGHTA, CDR2 FQGNSA. This CDR3 contains 14 residues. Trimming left V 1 base short and J 7 bases short, with 11 bases between. CDR3 loop: CASSLVRGEQPQHF. Written as DNA, the CDR3 is TGTGCCAGCAGCTTAGTGAGGGGAGAACAGCCCCAGCATTTT.

The genes are TRBV12-3 or TRBV12-4 and TRBJ2-3; TRBD2 agrees at 7 bases. The CDR3 extends over 16 amino acids. The V and J ends lost 3 bases and 7 bases, in that order; junction bases with no gene match: 13. This chain's CDR3 is CASSLALGGGTYTQYF. CDR3 DNA sequence: TGTGCCAGCAGTTTGGCCCTGGGCGGGGGTACATATACGCAGTATTTT.

This clonotype was counted at least ten times. The V call is TRBV5-1, the J call TRBJ1-2; TRBD1 aligns across 7 bases. This CDR3 region has 16 residues. Germline V lookup: CDR1 SGHRS, CDR2 YFSETQ. The trim removed 3 bases at V and 4 bases at J, leaving 12 bases unmatched. DNA of the CDR3: TGCGCCAGCAGCTCTGTCTCGACAGGGAAGCGCTATGGCTACACCTTC. It codes for CASSSVSTGKRYGYTF.

This clonotype was seen at least ten times. The chain recombines TRBV6-5 with TRBJ2-3; D is unclear. This CDR3 is built from 13 residues. V lost 0 bases and J lost 4, with 5 bases in between. Germline CDR1 reads MNHEY; CDR2 reads SVGAGI. CDR3 nucleotide sequence: TGTGCCAGCAGTTACTCGATGTCAGATACGCAGTATTTT. Translating it yields CASSYSMSDTQYF.

This clonotype was detected ten times or more. The rearrangement uses TRBV12-3 or TRBV12-4 and TRBJ2-5; 8 bases are shared with TRBD2. Trimming at V came to 2 bases and at J to 1 base, leaving 3 bases not matched to a gene. The CDR3 has 15 amino acids. Written as DNA, the CDR3 is TGTGCCAGCAGTTTATTCCGGGGGGGCCAAGAGACCCAGTACTTC. Protein product: CASSLFRGGQETQYF.

There are many counts of this clonotype. The chain couples TRBV6-6 to TRBJ1-5, with D possibly matching TRBD1 (6 bases). V lost 2 bases, J lost 4 bases, and 9 bases lay in between. Germline lookup yields CDR1 MNHNY and CDR2 SVGAGI (reference sequence). The CDR3 has 14 residues. DNA of the CDR3: TGTGCCAGCAGTTACGCAGGGGAAAATCAGCCCCAGCATTTT. This gives the protein CASSYAGENQPQHF.

This clonotype was seen ten or more times. The chain couples TRBV7-6 to TRBJ2-5; D not certain. From germline, CDR1 is SGHVS and CDR2 FNYEAQ. Trimming stripped 5 bases from V and 7 bases from J, with 14 bases between. The CDR3 extends over 13 amino acids. CDR3 sequence (DNA): TGTGCCAGCAGCATCGACCAGCAGTGGACCCAGTACTTC. Translation gives CASSIDQQWTQYF.

This clonotype was seen more than once but under ten times. The chain has TRBV5-4 and TRBJ2-3; D not resolved. Trimming removed 1 base at V and 4 bases at J, with 10 bases between. The CDR3 consists of 14 residues. Germline loops: CDR1 SGHNT, CDR2 YYREEE (reference sequence). The CDR3 reads CASSLIPTADTQYF. CDR3 bases: TGTGCCAGCAGCTTGATCCCCACCGCAGATACGCAGTATTTT.

This clonotype has at least ten counts. J is TRBJ1-5 and V is TRBV6-6; TRBD1 matches 7 bases. Germline V CDR1 and CDR2: MNHNY, SVGAGI (reference sequence). The J segment lost 3 bases and the V segment lost 6 bases, leaving 8 bases of the junction unmatched. The CDR3 has 15 amino acids. CDR3 DNA sequence: TGTGCCAGCAGGTTAGGGACAGTAGACAATCAGCCCCAGCATTTT. As protein: CASRLGTVDNQPQHF.

The table lists this clonotype with many counts. V is TRBV4-3 and J is TRBJ2-3; 9 nucleotides line up with TRBD2. The germline CDR1 and CDR2 sequences are LGHNA and YSLEER. V was clipped by 4 bases and J by 0 bases; unmatched bases: 8. This CDR3 contains 17 residues. CDR3 sequence (DNA): TGCGCCAGCAGCCTATCGGGGAGCGGGGGGAGCACAGATACGCAGTATTTT. Protein sequence: CASSLSGSGGSTDTQYF.

This clonotype has ten or more counts. The chain joins TRBV20-1 to TRBJ2-7; TRBD1 matches 7 bases. The length of the CDR3 is 14 residues. CDR1 and CDR2 from the germline V gene are DFQATT and SNEGSKA (reference sequence). V gave up 6 bases and J gave up 1 base; unmatched junction bases: 9. This CDR3 is CSAAGTASSYEQYF. The DNA for the CDR3 is TGCAGTGCCGCAGGGACAGCGTCTTCCTACGAGCAGTACTTC.

This clonotype was found many times. V gene TRBV5-1 combines with J gene TRBJ2-3, with D tentatively TRBD1 or TRBD2 (5 bases each). CDR1 SGHRS and CDR2 YFSETQ come from the germline V gene. The CDR3 loop spans 14 amino acids. V lost 2 bases, J lost 1 base, and 8 bases lay in between. The CDR3 DNA follows: TGCGCCAGCAGCTTAACGGGGCGCACAGATACGCAGTATTTT. Its translation is CASSLTGRTDTQYF.

This clonotype came up many times. This chain links TRBV20-1 with TRBJ2-1; 8 nucleotides match TRBD2. V lost 1 base to trimming and J lost 3 bases; unmatched junction nucleotides: 8. The CDR3 contains 16 residues. The germline gives CDR1 DFQATT, CDR2 SNEGSKA (reference sequence). The CDR3: CSARGGGGGYYNEQFF. CDR3 bases: TGCAGTGCTAGAGGAGGAGGCGGGGGGTACTACAATGAGCAGTTCTTC.

This clonotype was seen ten or more times. This chain uses TRBV5-1 with TRBJ2-3, with 7 bases identical to TRBD1. This CDR3 contains 16 residues. Germline V gene sequence: CDR1 SGHRS, CDR2 YFSETQ. J gave up 0 bases and V 3 bases, and 7 bases lay outside the gene matches. Written as DNA, the CDR3 is TGCGCCAGCAGCTCCTTTAAGGGGGCTAGCACAGATACGCAGTATTTT. This encodes CASSSFKGASTDTQYF.